Below, 15 T cell receptor beta chains from the same sample are listed, as sequenced in a study of blood T cells in healthy people across ages. The use of a sample-barcoded 5' primer and a J-beta primer mix characterized a second PCR of 7 to 11 cycles. TCRdb called the 5' RACE reads again in MiXCR, with one record for every CDR3 protein. The sample lists about 1.5 million distinct CDR3 sequences; approximately 43% were seen once. The specimen was blood. The receptors were gathered from a woman between 18 and 29 years old in good health.

This clonotype was found a few times. CDR3 DNA: TGTGCCAGCAGCTTACCTGGACTAGCGGGAGCGTCGGATACGCAGTATTTT. Protein: CASSLPGLAGASDTQYF. The chain couples TRBV5-5 to TRBJ2-3; TRBD2 matches 13 bases. Germline-derived CDR1 and CDR2 are SGHKS and YYEKEE (reference sequence). The CDR3 length is 17 residues. V was clipped by 2 bases and J by 6 bases; unmatched bases: 9. Combining the CDR3 with reference TRBV5-5 and TRBJ2-3 gives the whole variable domain DAGVTQSPTHLIKTRGQQVTLRCSPISGHKSVSWYQQVLGQGPQFIFQYYEKEERGRGNFPDRFSARQFPNYSSELNVNALLLGDSALYLCASSLPGLAGASDTQYFGPGTRLTVL.

The chain carries TRBV10-3 and TRBJ1-5; D gene ambiguous. Trimming removed 0 bases from V and 6 bases from J, with 6 bases in between. Germline V lookup: CDR1 ENHRY, CDR2 SYGVKD. CDR3 size: 13 residues. The DNA for the CDR3 is TGTGCCATCAGTGAGTCGACTCTTCAGCCCCAGCATTTT. Encoded protein: CAISESTLQPQHF.

This clonotype was recorded a few times. V and J are TRBV4-1 and TRBJ1-1; TRBD1 agrees at 11 bases. CDR1 MGHRA and CDR2 YSYEKL come from the germline V gene. V shed 4 bases and J 1 base; nucleotides not matched to a gene: 5. The CDR3 totals 16 residues. CDR3 sequence: CASSPGQGAANTEAFF. The DNA for the CDR3 is TGCGCCAGCAGCCCCGGACAGGGGGCCGCGAACACTGAAGCTTTCTTT.

As for this clonotype: A much more abundant neighbour one base away suggests this may be a read error. The chain carries TRBV12-3 or TRBV12-4 and TRBJ2-3; D perhaps matches TRBD1 (5 bases). The CDR3 sequence is 13 residues long. The CDR3 bases are TGTGCCGGCAGGGCCTCGGTAGAGCATACGCAGTATTTT. Translating gives CAGRASVEHTQYF.

The chain is built from TRBV9 and TRBJ1-4; 10 bases align to TRBD1. The J segment lost 8 bases and the V segment lost 3 bases, leaving 7 bases of the junction unmatched. CDR3 length: 15 amino acids. Per the germline V gene, CDR1 is SGDLS and CDR2 is YYNGEE. CDR3 DNA sequence: TGTGCCAGCAGCGGGGGGGGACAGGGGTCCGAAAAACTGTTTTTT. Its protein product is CASSGGGQGSEKLFF.

The J gene is TRBJ2-6, the V gene TRBV6-1, with TRBD1 matching 9 bases. The CDR3 is 18 amino acids. Germline V gene data show CDR1 as MNHNS and CDR2 as SASEGT. J gave up 0 bases and V 6 bases, and 9 bases lay outside the gene matches. The CDR3 region is CASSLTGQGFSGANVLTF. CDR3 DNA sequence: TGTGCCAGCAGCCTGACGGGACAGGGCTTCTCTGGGGCCAACGTCCTGACTTTC.

The chain carries TRBV7-9 and TRBJ2-5; a possible D gene is TRBD1 (6 bases). The germline V gene encodes CDR1 SEHNR and CDR2 FQNEAQ (reference sequence). This CDR3 spans 16 amino acids. V lost 6 bases, J lost 1 base, and 18 bases lay in between. CDR3 DNA sequence: TGTGCCAGCAGACCCCTCAAGGACAGATTCCAAGAGACCCAGTACTTC. This encodes CASRPLKDRFQETQYF.

This clonotype came up many times. V usage is TRBV12-3 or TRBV12-4 and J usage is TRBJ2-7, with a possible D match to TRBD2 (6 bases). V dropped 3 bases and J dropped 5 bases, with 8 bases sitting between them. The CDR3 sequence is 12 residues long. In DNA form, the CDR3 reads TGTGCCAGCAGTTTGGTAGCGGACGAGCAGTACTTC. Amino acids: CASSLVADEQYF.

The rearrangement uses TRBV28 and TRBJ1-2; weak D call: TRBD1 (5 bases). Trimming took off 3 bases at V and 1 base at J, with 9 bases between the two ends. The length of the CDR3 is 14 residues. CDR1 MDHEN and CDR2 SYDVKM come from the germline V gene. CDR3: CASSFIGVNYGYTF. The CDR3 DNA follows: TGTGCCAGCAGTTTTATAGGGGTTAACTATGGCTACACCTTC.

This clonotype was observed a few times. V and J are TRBV20-1 and TRBJ2-3, with D unresolved. Per germline, CDR1 DFQATT and CDR2 SNEGSKA (reference sequence). The CDR3 runs to 12 residues. CDR3 region: CSAGTFGAAQYF. The CDR3 nucleotides read TGCAGCGCCGGAACCTTTGGTGCGGCGCAGTATTTT.

V gene TRBV29-1 combines with J gene TRBJ2-7; TRBD1 matches 10 bases. The CDR3 totals 11 residues. The V gene's germline CDR1 is SQVTM and CDR2 ANQGSEA. The V segment lost 6 bases and the J segment 10 bases; nucleotides outside the gene matches: 6. CDR3 sequence reads: CSVGQGQQQYF. Here the CDR3 DNA reads TGCAGCGTGGGACAGGGGCAACAACAGTACTTC.

The V and J genes are TRBV3-1 and TRBJ2-6; no reliable D call. Germline values: CDR1 LGHDT, CDR2 YNNKEL (reference sequence). V was shortened by 1 base and J by 0 bases, with 7 bases between the two germline ends. The CDR3 is 16 amino acids. CDR3 DNA: TGTGCCAGCAGCCAAGGGCCTTTCTCTGGGGCCAACGTCCTGACTTTC. It encodes CASSQGPFSGANVLTF.

Points on this clonotype: Since a much larger clone is just one base distant, this may be a read error. The chain is built from TRBV12-3 or TRBV12-4 and TRBJ1-2, with D hard to call. V was shortened by 4 bases and J by 1 base, with 10 bases between the two germline ends. This CDR3 is built from 14 residues. The CDR3 bases are TGTGCCAGCAGTTCCAGAGGCATTAACTATGGCTACACCTTC. Protein product: CASSSRGINYGYTF.

This clonotype was counted between two and nine times. CDR3 DNA: TGTGCCAGCAGTTACTCGAGAGCGGGAGTAAACAATGAGCAGTTCTTC. It translates to CASSYSRAGVNNEQFF. The chain recombines TRBV6-2 or TRBV6-3 with TRBJ2-1, with TRBD2 matching 8 bases. V shed 0 bases and J 5 bases; nucleotides not matched to a gene: 6. CDR3 length: 16 residues. CDR1 is MNHEY, CDR2 SVGEGT, per germline.

The rearrangement links TRBV2 to TRBJ2-3; 7 positions match TRBD1. The CDR3 length is 16 residues. V was clipped by 3 bases and J by 2 bases; unmatched bases: 8. The germline gives CDR1 SNHLY, CDR2 FYNNEI. The CDR3 reads CASSDLRDRNTDTQYF. In nucleotides, the CDR3 is TGTGCCAGCAGTGACCTCCGGGACAGAAACACAGATACGCAGTATTTT.